This is a list of T cell receptor beta chains from one sample in a study of T cells after yellow fever vaccination. In TCRdb, the 5' RACE reads were re-called with MiXCR into one record per CDR3 protein. The repertoire has hundreds of thousands of distinct CDR3 sequences, roughly 13% of them found once; the top ten carry roughly an eighth. The input for sequencing was PBMCs, taken on the day of the yellow fever booster vaccination. The receptors originated from a man aged 25 to 40 who received the YFV17D yellow fever vaccine. The conserved cysteine and the conserved F or W are not part of the CDR3 here. The D gene is left open where the match is weak. Where a row states a size, it is once, few, many or the class of an expanded clone; other rows omit it.

CDR3aa,abundance,v_gene,j_gene,d_gene
ASSLDGLAGEGYNEQF,NA,TRBV11-2,TRBJ2-1,TRBD2
ASSYSSSNQPQH,few,TRBV6-2/TRBV6-3,TRBJ1-5,NA
ASSNWQDQPQH,NA,TRBV28,TRBJ1-5,NA
ASSPRGRANNEQF,NA,TRBV5-4,TRBJ2-1,TRBD2
ASSLGLVSGSEQY,few,TRBV7-8,TRBJ2-7,NA
SVARGLSQETQY,few,TRBV29-1,TRBJ2-5,NA
AISESRLADSYEQY,few,TRBV10-3,TRBJ2-7,TRBD2
ASSSPPGGIYEQY,few,TRBV7-8,TRBJ2-7,NA
ASSFSLGTGVYNEQF,few,TRBV9,TRBJ2-1,NA
SARGVAGQATQY,NA,TRBV20-1,TRBJ2-3,NA
ASLETQY,few,TRBV5-1,TRBJ2-5,NA
ASSLDPGGEQF,NA,TRBV7-2,TRBJ2-1,NA
ASSPDGGISQF,many,TRBV18,TRBJ2-1,NA
ASSVDPWGNNEQF,NA,TRBV6-4,TRBJ2-1,NA
SVTDENQPQH,few,TRBV20-1,TRBJ1-5,NA
ASSFTRDSKNTGELF,NA,TRBV5-6,TRBJ2-2,TRBD1
ASSLARLDTGELF,NA,TRBV11-2,TRBJ2-2,NA
SAKTDNYGYT,few,TRBV20-1,TRBJ1-2,NA
ASLKGAGSYEQY,few,TRBV12-3/TRBV12-4,TRBJ2-7,NA
ASSLGQGDDEQY,few,TRBV5-1,TRBJ2-7,TRBD1
ATSRRQAGQPQH,NA,TRBV15,TRBJ1-5,NA
SAQPSRHTQY,few,TRBV20-1,TRBJ2-3,NA
ASSRELNIQY,NA,TRBV12-3/TRBV12-4,TRBJ2-4,NA
AISVDAGFRPQH,NA,TRBV10-3,TRBJ1-5,NA
ATSDTAGASYEQY,few,TRBV24-1,TRBJ2-7,NA
ASSFDRQYEQF,NA,TRBV7-8,TRBJ2-1,NA
ASSLGPEKLF,NA,TRBV11-2,TRBJ1-4,NA
ASSTRNEQF,many,TRBV5-1,TRBJ2-1,NA
ASSFGNGGDTEAF,few,TRBV5-1,TRBJ1-1,NA
SVARGAHYEQY,NA,TRBV29-1,TRBJ2-7,NA
ASSVQDPWGTDTQY,NA,TRBV9,TRBJ2-3,NA
ASSNTGGYTEAF,few,TRBV5-1,TRBJ1-1,TRBD1
SAIPGTGGNQPQH,few,TRBV20-1,TRBJ1-5,NA
ASSLEGTSGIGEQF,few,TRBV5-5,TRBJ2-1,TRBD2
ATQTEFYEQY,NA,TRBV6-5,TRBJ2-7,NA
ASSLRGTSGRSSYEQY,NA,TRBV11-2,TRBJ2-7,TRBD2
ASIDGRGNNEQF,NA,TRBV5-1,TRBJ2-1,TRBD2
SVDAGGNYEQY,few,TRBV29-1,TRBJ2-7,NA
ASSGHPQETQY,few,TRBV28,TRBJ2-5,NA
ASSLRLAELGTDTQY,few,TRBV5-1,TRBJ2-3,TRBD2
SARDLPNSPLH,few,TRBV20-1,TRBJ1-6,NA
ASRRQTTGELF,NA,TRBV6-1,TRBJ2-2,NA
ASSFPRDSTTDTQY,few,TRBV6-5,TRBJ2-3,TRBD1